The rows below give T cell receptor beta chains drawn from one sample of a study of graft-versus-host responses after intestinal transplantation. Sequencing used immunoSEQ multiplex PCR; TCRdb keeps in-frame clones, though not all of them. This table has 20,000 to 25,000 clones, 80% to 90% appearing once. The material was PBMCs, obtained around 65 days after intestinal transplantation. The source of these receptors is a human patient who received an intestinal transplant, so some T cells may come from the graft donor. Each CDR3 is given with its conserved first and last residue. Clone size, where shown, is once, few, many, or a class for clones that have expanded.

clone size | V gene | CDR3 protein
- | TRBV29-1 | CSASQGNTIYF
- | TRBV4-1 | CASSLLAGGPYEQYF
- | TRBV10-3 | CAISESFRDSNNEQFF
- | TRBV5-6 | CASSYYGTGVNSEAFF
- | TRBV19 | CASKNSPSLRANYGYTF
- | TRBV6-6 | CASSPVAYEQYF
- | TRBV4-3 | CASSQGVQGPSYEQYF
- | TRBV18 | CASSPPDGDEQYF
once | TRBV7-2 | CASSYWWGPSDLYEQYF
- | TRBV9 | CASSAGTSGDTDTQYF
- | TRBV30 | CAWSSLTRGAYEQYF
- | TRBV4-3 | CASSPSAGNTIYF
- | TRBV5-7 | CASSPRLAGGFNEQFF
- | TRBV15 | CATSRDITDREDSPLHF
few | TRBV4-3 | CASSQADTQYF
few | TRBV30 | CAWDDSSYGYTF
- | TRBV19 | CASSPYSDRAYEQYF
- | TRBV5-1 | CASSLEGSNIQYF
- | TRBV5-6 | CASSFQGGGYYEQYF
- | TRBV2 | CASSDSDRRGYEQYF
- | TRBV11-2 | CASQGVGEQYF
- | TRBV5-4 | CASSLFQGTANYGYTF
once | TRBV10-3 | CAISQGAAEAFF
- | TRBV5-8 | CASSSHSTGELFF
- | TRBV5-4 | CASSLDRGAPNQPQHF
- | TRBV4-3 | CASSQDRTSLTQYF
large | TRBV29-1 | CSVEEQFYPSGYTF
- | TRBV29-1 | CSAGTLAGAEQYF
- | TRBV7-9 | CASSLAFAPYEQYF